Shown below are 23 T cell receptor beta chains from a single sample sequenced in a study of blood T cell repertoires in COVID-19 (dated by TCRdb to 2019 to 2021). Library preparation employed the immunoSEQ multiplex PCR assay. Held by TCRdb, this immuneACCESS table contains in-frame sequences only and omits some clones. Under half of the omission traces to an unresolved V gene where checked; the cause of the rest is unknown. Within this sample are 210,000 or so clones, with around 90% of them counted one time only. The ten largest make up 10% to 15% of the sample. The sample taken for sequencing was peripheral blood. These receptors all stem from a young woman who had recovered from COVID-19.

Here the CDR3 reads CASTSGYYGYTF. The CDR3 bases are TGTGCCAGCACCTCGGGGTACTATGGCTACACCTTC. The V call is TRBV5-6, the J call TRBJ1-2, with D hard to call. Trimming shortened V by 6 bases and J by 3 bases, and 9 bases separated the two germline ends. The germline CDR1 and CDR2 sequences are SGHDT and YYEEEE. The CDR3 spans 12 residues.

The rearrangement uses TRBV7-2 and TRBJ2-7; 9 bases are shared with TRBD2. Germline CDR1 SGHTA, CDR2 FQGNSA. V dropped 5 bases and J dropped 6; count of bases not matched to a gene: 14. The CDR3 length is 16 residues. In DNA, the CDR3 is TGTGCCAGCAGCGAGCTCGGGGTAGCGGGAGTGCGCGAGCAGTACTTC. The encoded protein is CASSELGVAGVREQYF.

J is TRBJ1-2 and V is TRBV9, with a tentative D call TRBD1 (5 bases). Germline loops: CDR1 SGDLS, CDR2 YYNGEE. This CDR3 region has 14 residues. V lost 0 bases to trimming and J lost 3 bases, with 9 bases between them. The CDR3 loop reads CASSVGGDHYGYTF. The CDR3 coding sequence is TGTGCCAGCAGCGTAGGGGGGGATCACTATGGCTACACCTTC.

The genes are TRBV4-1 and TRBJ2-7, with TRBD1 matching 7 bases. The trim removed 2 bases at V and 0 bases at J, leaving 7 bases unmatched. The CDR3 totals 16 residues. Germline values: CDR1 MGHRA, CDR2 YSYEKL. The CDR3 DNA reads TGCGCCAGCAGCCAACTCCTACCAGGGGGCTCCTACGAGCAGTACTTC. This gives the protein CASSQLLPGGSYEQYF.

The chain combines TRBV3-1 (or the pseudogene TRBV3-2) with TRBJ1-2; 9 positions agree with TRBD1. Germline CDR1 and CDR2: LGHDT and YNNKEL (reference sequence). The junction had 3 bases not matched to a gene; V was cut back by 1 base and J by 6 bases. This CDR3 comprises 14 residues. The CDR3 loop reads CASSQGGTGHGYTF. CDR3 DNA: TGTGCCAGCAGCCAAGGAGGGACAGGGCATGGCTACACCTTC.

The chain has TRBV4-1 and TRBJ2-1; TRBD2 matches at 12 bases. Germline CDR1 is MGHRA and CDR2 is YSYEKL. V trimming: 7 bases; J trimming: 9 bases; junction bases outside the gene matches: 10. The CDR3 sequence is 15 residues long. CDR3 sequence: CASTPTSGSLVEQFF. For the CDR3, the DNA is TGCGCCAGCACCCCGACTAGCGGGAGTTTGGTTGAGCAGTTCTTC.

This chain joins TRBV7-3 and TRBJ2-1; maybe TRBD1 (5 bases). This CDR3 region has 13 residues. Trimming cost V 5 bases and J 14 bases, with 19 bases left between them. Germline CDR1 is SGHTA and CDR2 is FQGTGA. CDR3 sequence (DNA): TGTGCCAGCAGCCCCCAGGGTGGTCGTGGGGAGTTCTTC. This codes for CASSPQGGRGEFF.

This clone was counted once. This chain uses TRBV9 with TRBJ1-5, with a tentative D call TRBD1 (6 bases). Germline V gene sequence: CDR1 SGDLS, CDR2 YYNGEE. The V end lost 3 bases, the J end lost 1 base, and 11 bases lay between the germline ends. The CDR3 is made up of 15 amino acids. CDR3 in DNA: TGTGCCAGCAGCGCAGGGGTAGCGAGCAATCAGCCCCAGCATTTT. Amino acids: CASSAGVASNQPQHF.

This clone appeared a few times. The rearrangement joins TRBV15 to TRBJ2-3; 7 bases are a match to TRBD1. With 4 bases clipped from V and 2 bases from J, the junction kept 6 bases outside the gene matches. The CDR3 runs to 15 residues. CDR1 and CDR2 (germline): LNHNV, YYDKDF (reference sequence). The CDR3 DNA sequence: TGTGCCACCAGCAAAGTAGGACAGGCCACAGATACGCAGTATTTT. It encodes CATSKVGQATDTQYF.

This clone showed up just a few times. This chain joins TRBV6-6 and TRBJ1-1, with D possibly being TRBD1 (6 bases). V was cut by 2 bases and J by 5 bases, with 18 bases left in between. Germline CDR1 and CDR2: MNHNY and SVGAGI (reference sequence). CDR3 length: 16 residues. CDR3 amino acids: CASSYTKLTTGTEAFF. CDR3 coding DNA: TGTGCCAGCAGTTACACAAAACTAACGACAGGAACTGAAGCTTTCTTT.

The V gene is TRBV14, the J gene TRBJ2-7, with TRBD1 matching over 8 bases. Germline V gives CDR1 SGHDN, CDR2 FVKESK. The CDR3 spans 15 residues. The V and J ends lost 0 bases and 4 bases, in that order; junction bases with no gene match: 5. The CDR3: CASSQDGQGPYEQYF. The CDR3, as DNA: TGTGCCAGCAGCCAAGATGGACAGGGTCCGTACGAGCAGTACTTC.

The chain uses TRBV9 and TRBJ2-3; unclear D gene. The length of the CDR3 is 13 residues. CDR1 is SGDLS and CDR2 is YYNGEE in the germline V gene. Trimming stripped 0 bases from V and 6 bases from J, with 8 bases between. CDR3 sequence: CASSVDLRDTQYF. DNA of the CDR3: TGTGCCAGCAGCGTAGATCTCCGTGATACGCAGTATTTT.

This sequence joins TRBV30 and TRBJ2-5, with 7 bases matching TRBD2. The germline V gene has CDR1 GTSNPN and CDR2 SVGIG (reference sequence). Trimming took 2 bases from V and 0 from J; bases not matched to a gene: 0. CDR3 length: 13 residues. The CDR3 DNA reads as TGTGCCTGGAGTAGCGGGAACCAAGAGACCCAGTACTTC. Encoded protein: CAWSSGNQETQYF.

CDR3: CASSQVVPQTGTGSGYTF. In nucleotides, the CDR3 is TGTGCCAGCAGCCAAGTCGTCCCCCAAACCGGGACAGGGAGTGGCTACACCTTC. The V call is TRBV4-2, the J call TRBJ1-2; 9 bases are shared with TRBD1. Germline V gene sequence: CDR1 LGHNA, CDR2 YNFKEQ. The CDR3 sequence is 18 residues long. Germline trimming cut 1 base from V and 7 bases from J; bases unmatched to any gene: 16.

This clone came up once. The chain recombines TRBV4-1 with TRBJ1-1; D is undetermined. Trimming removed 3 bases at V and 4 bases at J, with 9 bases between. Germline-derived CDR1 and CDR2 are MGHRA and YSYEKL. The CDR3 totals 13 residues. The chain's CDR3 is CASSQIFGTEAFF. For the CDR3, the DNA is TGCGCCAGCAGCCAGATTTTCGGCACTGAAGCTTTCTTT.

This chain links TRBV9 with TRBJ1-3, with D possibly matching TRBD1 (5 bases). The CDR3 has 16 amino acids. Germline values: CDR1 SGDLS, CDR2 YYNGEE. Deletions cut 2 bases from V and 4 bases from J, with 16 bases between. CDR3 residues: CASSVGMERGGNTIYF. For the CDR3, the DNA is TGTGCCAGCAGCGTCGGTATGGAACGGGGGGGAAACACCATATATTTT.

The chain has TRBV7-9 and TRBJ2-5; 10 bases line up with TRBD1. The CDR3 totals 17 residues. V trimming: 5 bases; J trimming: 5 bases; junction bases outside the gene matches: 14. In germline, CDR1 is SEHNR, CDR2 FQNEAQ (reference sequence). The CDR3 protein is CASSALTGTGAGETQYF. The DNA of the CDR3 is TGTGCCAGCAGCGCACTTACCGGGACAGGGGCAGGGGAGACCCAGTACTTC.

This clone occurred a few times. The V gene is TRBV6-5, the J gene TRBJ2-2; 9 positions match TRBD2. Germline V lookup: CDR1 MNHEY, CDR2 SVGAGI. V lost 0 bases, J lost 6 bases, and 2 bases stayed unmatched. The CDR3 spans 15 residues. This CDR3 is CASSYSRGGAGELFF. Here the CDR3 DNA reads TGTGCCAGCAGTTACTCGCGGGGGGGCGCCGGGGAGCTGTTTTTT.

The chain is built from TRBV4-1 and TRBJ1-1; tentatively, D is TRBD1 (5 bases). V gave up 1 base and J gave up 6 bases, with 6 bases separating them. This CDR3 region has 12 residues. CDR1 is MGHRA, CDR2 YSYEKL, per germline. As DNA, the CDR3 is TGCGCCAGCAGCCAAGGGGGGGCTGAAGCTTTCTTT. This gives the protein CASSQGGAEAFF.

V usage is TRBV12-5 and J usage is TRBJ1-4; 7 nucleotides match TRBD1. The trim removed 2 bases at V and 0 bases at J, leaving 12 bases unmatched. The CDR3 loop spans 19 amino acids. The germline V gene encodes CDR1 LGHNT and CDR2 FRNRAP. Written as DNA, the CDR3 is TGTGCTAGTGGTTTGCCTACCCCGACAGGGACCGCAACTAATGAAAAACTGTTTTTT. Encoded protein: CASGLPTPTGTATNEKLFF. Based on the CDR3 plus reference TRBV12-5 and TRBJ1-4, the full variable domain is DARVTQTPRHKVTEMGQEVTMRCQPILGHNTVFWYRQTMMQGLELLAYFRNRAPLDDSGMPKDRFSAEMPDATLATLKIQPSEPRDSAVYFCASGLPTPTGTATNEKLFFGSGTQLSVL.

This chain connects TRBV9 to TRBJ2-2; D is possibly TRBD1 (6 bases). Germline lookup yields CDR1 SGDLS and CDR2 YYNGEE. The CDR3 loop spans 17 amino acids. With 0 bases removed from V and 1 base from J, the gap between germline ends came to 13 bases. CDR3 residues: CASSVEQGGGNTGELFF. CDR3 bases: TGTGCCAGCAGCGTAGAACAGGGTGGAGGGAACACCGGGGAGCTGTTTTTT.

This clone has a single count. The chain combines TRBV6-5 with TRBJ2-2; 8 nucleotides align to TRBD1. The CDR3 is 16 amino acids. J was trimmed by 5 bases and V by 2 bases; bases with no gene match: 7. Germline CDR1 is MNHEY and CDR2 is SVGAGI. CDR3 loop: CASSYPPGGGTGELFF. CDR3 coding DNA: TGTGCCAGCAGTTACCCTCCAGGGGGCGGAACCGGGGAGCTGTTTTTT.

This CDR3 reads CASSLRGGYEQYF. As DNA, the CDR3 is TGCGCCAGCAGCTTAAGAGGGGGCTACGAGCAGTACTTC. The V and J genes are TRBV5-1 and TRBJ2-7, with D possibly being TRBD1 (6 bases). This CDR3 is 13 amino acids long. V lost 2 bases and J 3 bases, leaving 9 bases between the germline ends. The germline gives CDR1 SGHRS, CDR2 YFSETQ.